These 23 T cell receptor beta chains were all obtained from the same sample, sequenced in a study of cytomegalovirus exposure and HLA in healthy donors. Primers included in the PCR were 60 Vbeta and 13 Jbeta primers. TCRdb's table, derived via immunoSEQ multiplex PCR, lists solely in-frame clones and lacks some. The table records about 120,000 clones, about four fifths of them present only once. The sequenced sample was PBMCs. The receptors come from a female donor in good health and CMV-seropositive.

The rearrangement links TRBV9 to TRBJ2-3; D possibly corresponds to TRBD2 (6 bases). The CDR3 spans 15 residues. With 1 base removed from V and 1 base from J, the gap between germline ends came to 10 bases. Germline CDR1 is SGDLS and CDR2 is YYNGEE. The CDR3 spells CASSVSPGGTDTQYF. The CDR3 bases are TGTGCCAGCAGCGTATCCCCGGGGGGCACAGATACGCAGTATTTT.

This clone was seen more than once but under ten times. This rearrangement joins TRBV21-1 to TRBJ1-2; TRBD1 reflects the table's D call only, with no check against the DNA. TRBV21-1 is a pseudogene locus. The CDR3 covers 14 residues. The CDR3 DNA reads TGTGCCAGCAAGGTGCAGGGAAATCGGAATGGCTACACCTTC. Translating it yields CASKVQGNRNGYTF.

This clone was counted a few times. This sequence joins TRBV5-4 and TRBJ2-1; 8 positions match TRBD2. Trimming cost V 1 base and J 4 bases; bases outside gene matches: 7. The CDR3 has 16 amino acids. The germline V gene has CDR1 SGHNT and CDR2 YYREEE (reference sequence). The DNA of the CDR3 is TGTGCCAGCAGCTTGATGTCGGGGGGGATTTACAATGAGCAGTTCTTC. Protein product: CASSLMSGGIYNEQFF.

In this sample, this clone turned up a few times. V and J are TRBV4-2 and TRBJ1-2; D is perhaps TRBD1 (5 bases). Germline CDR1 reads LGHNA; CDR2 reads YNFKEQ. V gave up 5 bases and J gave up 3 bases, with 10 bases separating them. The CDR3 sequence is 13 residues long. The CDR3 DNA reads as TGTGCCAGCAGCGCGGGGACGGACTATGGCTACACCTTC. Translating gives CASSAGTDYGYTF.

V and J are TRBV6-5 and TRBJ1-1; possible D gene TRBD1, 5 bases. The CDR3 sequence is 14 residues long. V dropped 7 bases and J dropped 1 base, with 13 bases sitting between them. Per germline, CDR1 MNHEY and CDR2 SVGAGI. The CDR3 region is CASTRFQGNTEAFF. The CDR3 DNA follows: TGTGCCAGCACCCGATTCCAGGGGAACACTGAAGCTTTCTTT.

The gene calls are TRBV19 and TRBJ1-2; TRBD1 aligns across 9 bases. The CDR3 has 15 residues. Germline V gene data show CDR1 as LNHDA and CDR2 as SQIVND (reference sequence). V lost 7 bases and J lost 6; bases outside the gene matches: 12. CDR3 in amino acids: CASTHFWTGANGYTF. The CDR3 bases are TGTGCCAGTACCCACTTTTGGACAGGGGCCAATGGCTACACCTTC.

This clone was seen once. The V and J genes are TRBV6-6 and TRBJ2-3; TRBD2 agrees at 10 bases. Germline V gene sequence: CDR1 MNHNY, CDR2 SVGAGI (reference sequence). The CDR3 covers 14 residues. V shed 6 bases, J shed 6 bases, and the junction held 6 bases outside the gene matches. Written as DNA, the CDR3 is TGTGCCAGCAGGGATAGCGGGGGGTTCGATACGCAGTATTTT. Translating it yields CASRDSGGFDTQYF.

J is TRBJ2-5 and V is TRBV7-9; D possibly corresponds to TRBD1 (6 bases). The CDR3 extends over 13 amino acids. The V gene lost 8 bases and the J gene lost 4 bases, with 14 bases spanning the gap. Germline CDR1 reads SEHNR; CDR2 reads FQNEAQ (reference sequence). For the CDR3, the DNA is TGTGCCAGCGGCTCGGGCAGGGGAGAGACCCAGTACTTC. Its translation: CASGSGRGETQYF.

This rearrangement joins TRBV7-3 to TRBJ2-2; 7 bases map to TRBD1. The CDR3 has 14 residues. V was clipped by 9 bases and J by 0 bases; unmatched bases: 4. Germline CDR1 reads SGHTA; CDR2 reads FQGTGA. The CDR3 spells CASKGGPNTGELFF. The CDR3 DNA reads TGTGCCAGTAAAGGGGGCCCGAACACCGGGGAGCTGTTTTTT.

The J gene is TRBJ1-1, the V gene TRBV5-6, with D possibly being TRBD1 (5 bases). This CDR3 is 16 amino acids long. CDR1 and CDR2 from the germline V gene are SGHDT and YYEEEE. V gave up 4 bases and J gave up 0 bases, with 16 bases separating them. The CDR3 DNA follows: TGTGCCAGCAGCGGGAGGGAGGGGTTTATGAACACTGAAGCTTTCTTT. Its protein is CASSGREGFMNTEAFF.

The chain uses TRBV18 and TRBJ1-5; tentatively, D is TRBD1 (6 bases). CDR3 length: 13 amino acids. CDR1 is KGHSH, CDR2 LQKENI, per germline. V lost 8 bases and J 5 bases, leaving 13 bases between the germline ends. CDR3: CASATDSYQPQHF. For the CDR3, the DNA is TGTGCCAGCGCGACGGACAGTTATCAGCCCCAGCATTTT.

V usage is TRBV5-1 and J usage is TRBJ2-7; 9 bases are a match to TRBD1. The CDR3 contains 14 residues. Germline loops: CDR1 SGHRS, CDR2 YFSETQ. The J segment lost 6 bases and the V segment lost 5 bases, leaving 9 bases of the junction unmatched. The CDR3 sequence: CASSMGQGSGEQYF. The CDR3 DNA follows: TGCGCCAGCAGTATGGGACAGGGCTCTGGCGAGCAGTACTTC.

The chain joins TRBV6-6 to TRBJ2-5; D is possibly TRBD1 (5 bases). Trimming shortened V by 2 bases and J by 4 bases, and 17 bases separated the two germline ends. The CDR3 runs to 16 residues. Germline values: CDR1 MNHNY, CDR2 SVGAGI (reference sequence). This chain's CDR3 is CASSYMSRGLAETQYF. CDR3 in DNA: TGTGCCAGCAGTTACATGAGTAGGGGTTTGGCAGAGACCCAGTACTTC.

With respect to this clone: The junction differs from germline at one of its ends, possibly a read error. V is TRBV5-4 and J is TRBJ1-6; TRBD1 is a possible D gene (6 bases). The germline gives CDR1 SGHNT, CDR2 YYREEE (reference sequence). The CDR3 length is 14 residues. Here the CDR3 reads CAGSLTGIESPLHF. CDR3 bases: TGTGCCGGCAGCTTAACAGGGATCGAGTCACCCCTCCACTTT.

The V call is TRBV14, the J call TRBJ1-5, with D maybe TRBD1 (5 bases). Germline V CDR1 and CDR2: SGHDN, FVKESK. The V end was cut by 3 bases, the J end by 4 bases, with 7 bases between. This CDR3 region has 13 residues. This chain's CDR3 is CASSQGLNQPQHF. The DNA for the CDR3 is TGTGCCAGCAGCCAGGGACTGAATCAGCCCCAGCATTTT. Full variable domain (missing parts from reference TRBV14 and TRBJ1-5): EAGVTQFPSHSVIEKGQTVTLRCDPISGHDNLYWYRRVMGKEIKFLLHFVKESKQDESGMPNNRFLAERTGGTYSTLKVQPAELEDSGVYFCASSQGLNQPQHFGDGTRLSIL.

The rearrangement joins TRBV7-9 to TRBJ1-6; D not certain. CDR3 length equals 11 residues. Germline-derived CDR1 and CDR2 are SEHNR and FQNEAQ (reference sequence). Trimming stripped 5 bases from V and 12 bases from J, with 8 bases between. CDR3 in DNA: TGTGCCAGCAGCCCTGGAGGACCCCTCCACTTT. This sequence encodes CASSPGGPLHF.

V and J are TRBV2 and TRBJ2-3; TRBD2 aligns across 15 bases. The CDR3 loop spans 16 amino acids. The junction had 5 bases not matched to a gene; V was cut back by 5 bases and J by 5 bases. CDR1 is SNHLY, CDR2 FYNNEI, per germline. DNA of the CDR3: TGTGCCAGCAGTTTCCGGACTAGCGGGGGGGGAGATACGCAGTATTTT. This encodes CASSFRTSGGGDTQYF.

The chain employs TRBV9 and TRBJ2-7; 8 bases align to TRBD1. Germline CDR1 SGDLS, CDR2 YYNGEE. With V trimmed by 2 bases and J by 4 bases, 8 bases remained unmatched. The CDR3 length is 15 residues. CDR3 residues: CASSVSGGHGYEQYF. The CDR3 bases are TGTGCCAGCAGCGTCTCAGGGGGCCATGGTTACGAGCAGTACTTC.

V usage is TRBV5-5 and J usage is TRBJ1-1; TRBD1 aligns across 8 bases. Germline V gene data show CDR1 as SGHKS and CDR2 as YYEKEE (reference sequence). Trimming at V came to 5 bases and at J to 6 bases, leaving 6 bases not matched to a gene. CDR3 length: 13 residues. The CDR3 coding sequence is TGTGCCAGCAGTTCCACAGGGGGTGCTGAAGCTTTCTTT. Translated: CASSSTGGAEAFF.

The chain combines TRBV18 with TRBJ1-2, with 11 bases lining up with TRBD1. V gave up 3 bases and J gave up 6 bases; unmatched junction bases: 6. CDR1 and CDR2 (germline): KGHSH, LQKENI. This CDR3 region has 15 residues. The CDR3 is CASSPGQGAENGYTF. For the CDR3, the DNA is TGTGCCAGCTCACCCGGACAGGGGGCGGAGAATGGCTACACCTTC. Full variable domain (remainder filled in from reference TRBV18 and TRBJ1-2): NAGVMQNPRHLVRRRGQEARLRCSPMKGHSHVYWYRQLPEEGLKFMVYLQKENIIDESGMPKERFSAEFPKEGPSILRIQQVVRGDSAAYFCASSPGQGAENGYTFGSGTRLTVV.

The chain employs TRBV6-5 and TRBJ1-1, with TRBD1 as a possible D gene (6 bases). The CDR3 consists of 11 residues. The V and J ends lost 4 bases and 11 bases respectively, with 11 bases between them. The germline V gene encodes CDR1 MNHEY and CDR2 SVGAGI. CDR3 loop: CASSFTGKAFF. The CDR3 DNA follows: TGTGCCAGCAGTTTCACAGGGAAGGCTTTCTTT.

In DNA form, the CDR3 reads TGTGCCAGCAGCTCCGGGGTCAGGGGGGATAATCAGCCCCAGCATTTT. Its translation: CASSSGVRGDNQPQHF. This sequence joins TRBV28 and TRBJ1-5; 7 positions agree with TRBD1. Germline V gene lookup returns CDR1 MDHEN and CDR2 SYDVKM. After removal of 6 bases from V and 4 bases from J, the junction contained 12 bases not matched to a gene. There are 16 residues in the CDR3.

The chain employs TRBV5-4 and TRBJ2-3; 12 nucleotides match TRBD2. Germline V gene data show CDR1 as SGHNT and CDR2 as YYREEE (reference sequence). The junction had 7 bases not matched to a gene; V was cut back by 3 bases and J by 8 bases. The CDR3 loop spans 15 amino acids. The DNA of the CDR3 is TGTGCCAGCAGCTCCTCTAGCGGGGGGGCCGGTACGCAGTATTTT. It is translated as CASSSSSGGAGTQYF.